These 15 T cell receptor beta chains came from one sample sequenced in a study of blood T cell repertoires in COVID-19. The protocol was immunoSEQ multiplex PCR, while the TCRdb copy is restricted to in-frame clones and leaves out a portion. The sample includes about 120,000 clones, roughly nine tenths of them seen just once. The sequenced sample consisted of peripheral blood. All receptors derive from a human donor with active COVID-19. The donor label of this sample is uncertain.

V is TRBV27 and J is TRBJ2-1, with D perhaps TRBD2 (5 bases). Per germline, CDR1 MNHEY and CDR2 SMNVEV (reference sequence). The germline V and J ends were trimmed by 2 bases and 8 bases, with 25 bases remaining between them. The CDR3 covers 18 residues. CDR3 amino acids: CASSLKSIPREFTDEQFF. The CDR3 nucleotides read TGTGCCAGCAGTTTAAAGTCAATTCCGAGGGAATTTACGGATGAGCAGTTCTTC.

The chain combines TRBV6-6 with TRBJ2-7; TRBD1 aligns across 9 bases. J was trimmed by 4 bases and V by 7 bases; bases with no gene match: 8. The CDR3 runs to 14 residues. The germline V gene encodes CDR1 MNHNY and CDR2 SVGAGI (reference sequence). CDR3 sequence reads: CASKPGQGLYEQYF. CDR3 in DNA: TGTGCCAGCAAACCAGGACAGGGGCTATACGAGCAGTACTTC.

The chain uses TRBV6-5 and TRBJ2-3, with 9 nucleotides matching TRBD1. The CDR3 totals 14 residues. The ends lost 5 bases at V and 5 bases at J; junction bases unmatched: 5. Germline values: CDR1 MNHEY, CDR2 SVGAGI. The CDR3 DNA follows: TGTGCCAGCAGTACCGGGACAGGGTTAGATACGCAGTATTTT. This sequence encodes CASSTGTGLDTQYF.

This sequence joins TRBV6-2 or TRBV6-3 and TRBJ2-3; 7 bases fit TRBD1. The CDR3 covers 18 residues. V shed 6 bases, J shed 4 bases, and the junction held 19 bases outside the gene matches. CDR1 is MNHEY, CDR2 SVGEGT, per germline. Here the CDR3 reads CASSEETGTELNSDTQYF. In DNA, the CDR3 is TGTGCCAGCAGCGAGGAAACCGGGACAGAATTGAATTCAGATACGCAGTATTTT.

This chain uses TRBV5-6 with TRBJ1-1, with 7 bases fitting TRBD1. The CDR3 consists of 15 residues. With 4 bases clipped from V and 7 bases from J, the junction kept 13 bases outside the gene matches. Germline V gene lookup returns CDR1 SGHDT and CDR2 YYEEEE. The CDR3 protein is CASSQNTGVGGEAFF. CDR3 sequence (DNA): TGTGCCAGCAGCCAGAACACAGGGGTGGGAGGTGAAGCTTTCTTT. The full variable domain, rest sourced from reference TRBV5-6 and TRBJ1-1, is DAGVTQSPTHLIKTRGQQVTLRCSPKSGHDTVSWYQQALGQGPQFIFQYYEEEERQRGNFPDRFSGHQFPNYSSELNVNALLLGDSALYLCASSQNTGVGGEAFFGQGTRLTVV.

This clone has a single count. The CDR3 DNA reads TGTGCCAGCAGCTACGCGAGTGGGGCGGCCTATGGCTACACCTTC. This gives the protein CASSYASGAAYGYTF. V usage is TRBV11-2 and J usage is TRBJ1-2, with D possibly being TRBD1 (5 bases). This CDR3 region has 15 residues. Germline V CDR1 and CDR2: SGHAT, FQNNGV. Trimming left V 4 bases short and J 4 bases short, with 16 bases between.

The gene calls are TRBV5-1 and TRBJ2-3, with TRBD2 as a possible D gene (5 bases). CDR1 is SGHRS, CDR2 YFSETQ, per germline. Trimming shortened V by 6 bases and J by 2 bases, and 13 bases separated the two germline ends. This CDR3 spans 14 amino acids. The CDR3 DNA reads as TGCGCCAGCAATTATGGACTCACCACAGATACGCAGTATTTT. Its translation: CASNYGLTTDTQYF.

V is TRBV7-2 and J is TRBJ2-1; 7 bases match TRBD2. V lost 5 bases, J lost 4 bases, and 8 bases stayed unmatched. CDR1 and CDR2 from the germline V gene are SGHTA and FQGNSA. This CDR3 has 15 residues. The DNA for the CDR3 is TGTGCCAGCAGCATAGGAAGCGGGGTTTACAATGAGCAGTTCTTC. The encoded protein is CASSIGSGVYNEQFF.

The CDR3 DNA follows: TGTGCCAGCAGTTTTCAGCGGGGCTCCTATGGCTACACCTTC. Translated: CASSFQRGSYGYTF. The chain carries TRBV7-2 and TRBJ1-2, with D possibly matching TRBD1 (5 bases). Trimming removed 6 bases from V and 4 bases from J, with 15 bases in between. The CDR3 has 14 residues. Looked up from germline, CDR1 is SGHTA and CDR2 is FQGNSA.

The V and J genes are TRBV6-5 and TRBJ2-1, with TRBD2 identical over 8 bases. Per germline, CDR1 MNHEY and CDR2 SVGAGI. With 4 bases clipped from V and 0 bases from J, the junction kept 5 bases outside the gene matches. The CDR3 contains 16 residues. CDR3 sequence reads: CASSSPSGGSYNEQFF. CDR3 DNA: TGTGCCAGCAGTTCCCCGAGCGGGGGCTCCTACAATGAGCAGTTCTTC.

The chain has TRBV18 and TRBJ1-2, with D maybe TRBD1 (5 bases). The CDR3 extends over 14 amino acids. The V end was cut by 3 bases, the J end by 5 bases, with 13 bases between. Germline V gene lookup returns CDR1 KGHSH and CDR2 LQKENI. The chain's CDR3 is CASSPSPSGYGYTF. The CDR3 bases are TGTGCCAGCTCACCTTCTCCGTCAGGGTATGGCTACACCTTC.

V usage is TRBV7-8 and J usage is TRBJ2-7; 9 bases fit TRBD2. V shed 1 base, J shed 3 bases, and the junction held 7 bases outside the gene matches. This CDR3 is 16 amino acids long. Germline V CDR1 and CDR2: SGHVS, FQNEAQ. The chain's CDR3 is CASSLGVAGVGYEQYF. The CDR3 DNA reads as TGTGCCAGCAGCTTAGGGGTAGCGGGGGTAGGCTACGAGCAGTACTTC.

The genes are TRBV4-3 and TRBJ1-4; 11 nucleotides agree with TRBD1. Germline V gene sequence: CDR1 LGHNA, CDR2 YSLEER. The CDR3 is 15 amino acids. The J segment lost 8 bases and the V segment lost 2 bases, leaving 4 bases of the junction unmatched. In DNA, the CDR3 is TGCGCCAGCAGCCAACTGGACAGGGGGCGAGAAAAACTGTTTTTT. Amino acids: CASSQLDRGREKLFF.

V usage is TRBV28 and J usage is TRBJ2-7, with D unresolved. CDR1 is MDHEN and CDR2 is SYDVKM in the germline V gene. This CDR3 spans 13 amino acids. Trimming left V 2 bases short and J 3 bases short, with 8 bases between. The CDR3 nucleotides are TGTGCCAGCAGTTTAAGTAGTGGCTACGAGCAGTACTTC. Protein product: CASSLSSGYEQYF.

In this sample, this clone turned up many times. The chain carries TRBV27 and TRBJ2-7; 7 nucleotides align to TRBD2. Germline CDR1 and CDR2: MNHEY and SMNVEV (reference sequence). The J segment lost 0 bases and the V segment lost 5 bases, leaving 4 bases of the junction unmatched. The CDR3 is made up of 14 amino acids. CDR3 coding DNA: TGTGCCAGCAGTCTGGCGGGGGACTCCTACGAGCAGTACTTC. This sequence encodes CASSLAGDSYEQYF.